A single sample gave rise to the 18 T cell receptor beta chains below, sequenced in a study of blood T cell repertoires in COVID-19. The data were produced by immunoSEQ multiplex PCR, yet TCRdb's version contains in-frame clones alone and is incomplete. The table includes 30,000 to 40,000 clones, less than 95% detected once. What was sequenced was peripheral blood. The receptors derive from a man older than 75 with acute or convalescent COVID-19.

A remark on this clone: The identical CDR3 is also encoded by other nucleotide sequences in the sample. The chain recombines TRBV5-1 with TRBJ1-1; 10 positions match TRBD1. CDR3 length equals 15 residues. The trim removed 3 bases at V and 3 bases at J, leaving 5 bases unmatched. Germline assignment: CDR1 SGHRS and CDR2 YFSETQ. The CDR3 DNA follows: TGCGCCAGCAGCTGGGGACAGGGGCTTGACACTGAAGCTTTCTTT. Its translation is CASSWGQGLDTEAFF.

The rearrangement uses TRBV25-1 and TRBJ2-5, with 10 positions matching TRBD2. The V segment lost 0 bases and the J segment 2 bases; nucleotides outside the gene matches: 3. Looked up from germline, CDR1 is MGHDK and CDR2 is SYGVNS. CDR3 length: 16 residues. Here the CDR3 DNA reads TGTGCCAGCAGTGAATACGCACTAGCGGGGCAAGAGACCCAGTACTTC. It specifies CASSEYALAGQETQYF. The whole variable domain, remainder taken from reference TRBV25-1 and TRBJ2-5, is EADIYQTPRYLVIGTGKKITLECSQTMGHDKMYWYQQDPGMELHLIHYSYGVNSTEKGDLSSESTVSRIRTEHFPLTLESARPSHTSQYLCASSEYALAGQETQYFGPGTRLLVL.

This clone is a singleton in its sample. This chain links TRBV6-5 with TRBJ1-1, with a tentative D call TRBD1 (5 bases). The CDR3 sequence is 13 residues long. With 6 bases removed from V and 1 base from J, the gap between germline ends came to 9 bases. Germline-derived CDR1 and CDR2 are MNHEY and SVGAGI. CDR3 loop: CASSRVQNTEAFF. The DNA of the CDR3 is TGTGCCAGCAGCAGGGTACAGAACACTGAAGCTTTCTTT.

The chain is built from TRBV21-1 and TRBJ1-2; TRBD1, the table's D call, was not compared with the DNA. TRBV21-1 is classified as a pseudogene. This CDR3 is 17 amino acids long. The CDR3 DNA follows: TGTGCCAGCAGCATTGACAGGGGGCTTGATGCTAACTATGGCTACACCTTC. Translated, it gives CASSIDRGLDANYGYTF.

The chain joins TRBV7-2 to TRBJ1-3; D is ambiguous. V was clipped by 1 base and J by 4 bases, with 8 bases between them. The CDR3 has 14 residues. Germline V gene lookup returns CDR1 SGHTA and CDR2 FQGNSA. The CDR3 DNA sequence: TGTGCCAGCAGCTTAGACGCAGTGGGAAACACCATATATTTT. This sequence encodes CASSLDAVGNTIYF.

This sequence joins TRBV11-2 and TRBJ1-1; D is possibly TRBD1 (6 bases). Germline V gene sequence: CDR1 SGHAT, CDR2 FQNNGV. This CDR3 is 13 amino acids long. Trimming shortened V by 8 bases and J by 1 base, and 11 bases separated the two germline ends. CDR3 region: CASERTANTEAFF. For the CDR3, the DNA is TGTGCCAGCGAAAGGACAGCGAACACTGAAGCTTTCTTT.

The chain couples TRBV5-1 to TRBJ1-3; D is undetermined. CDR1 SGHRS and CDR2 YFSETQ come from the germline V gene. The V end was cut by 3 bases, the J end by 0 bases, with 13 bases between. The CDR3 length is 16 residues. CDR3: CASSSVPGVSGNTIYF. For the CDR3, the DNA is TGCGCCAGCAGCTCGGTCCCCGGAGTCTCTGGAAACACCATATATTTT.

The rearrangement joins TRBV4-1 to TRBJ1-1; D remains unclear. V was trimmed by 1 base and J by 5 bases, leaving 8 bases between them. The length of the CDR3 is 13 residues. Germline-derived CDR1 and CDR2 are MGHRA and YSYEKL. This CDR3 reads CASSQVRGTEAFF. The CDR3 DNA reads TGCGCCAGCAGCCAAGTTAGAGGTACTGAAGCTTTCTTT.

The CDR3 region is CASSRDRVGANYGYTF. CDR3 DNA sequence: TGTGCCAGTAGTCGGGACAGGGTAGGCGCTAACTATGGCTACACCTTC. The V call is TRBV19, the J call TRBJ1-2, with 9 positions matching TRBD1. The CDR3 runs 16 residues. The ends lost 5 bases at V and 0 bases at J; junction bases unmatched: 7. The germline gives CDR1 LNHDA, CDR2 SQIVND (reference sequence).

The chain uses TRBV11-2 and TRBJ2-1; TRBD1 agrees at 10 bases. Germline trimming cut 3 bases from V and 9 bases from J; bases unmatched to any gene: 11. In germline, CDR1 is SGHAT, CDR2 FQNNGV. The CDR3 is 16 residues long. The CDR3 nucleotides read TGTGCCAGCAGCTTTCCCACGACAGGGGGCTCGGTTGAGCAGTTCTTC. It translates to CASSFPTTGGSVEQFF.

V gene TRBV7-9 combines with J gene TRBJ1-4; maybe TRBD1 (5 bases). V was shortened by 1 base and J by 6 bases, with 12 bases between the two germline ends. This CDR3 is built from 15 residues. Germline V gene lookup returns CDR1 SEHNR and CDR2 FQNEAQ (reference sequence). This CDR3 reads CASSLESGAYEKLFF. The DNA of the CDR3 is TGTGCCAGCAGCTTAGAGTCTGGGGCCTATGAAAAACTGTTTTTT.

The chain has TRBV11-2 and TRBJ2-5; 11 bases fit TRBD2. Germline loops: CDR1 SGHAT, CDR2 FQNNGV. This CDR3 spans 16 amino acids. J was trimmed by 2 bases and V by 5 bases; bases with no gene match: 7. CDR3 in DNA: TGTGCCAGCAGCCTCAGACTAGCGGGGACGCAAGAGACCCAGTACTTC. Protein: CASSLRLAGTQETQYF.

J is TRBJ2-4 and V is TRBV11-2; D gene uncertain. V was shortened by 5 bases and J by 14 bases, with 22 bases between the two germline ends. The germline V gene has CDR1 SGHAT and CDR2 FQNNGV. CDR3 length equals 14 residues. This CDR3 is CASSQTAGSFNKYF. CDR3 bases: TGTGCCAGCAGCCAGACCGCCGGGTCCTTTAATAAGTACTTC.

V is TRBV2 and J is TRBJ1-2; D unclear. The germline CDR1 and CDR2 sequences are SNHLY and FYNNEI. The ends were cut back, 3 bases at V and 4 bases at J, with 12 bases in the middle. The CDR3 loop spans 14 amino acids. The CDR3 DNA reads TGTGCCAGCAGTGATTTCGGGGAGGCCTATGGCTACACCTTC. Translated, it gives CASSDFGEAYGYTF. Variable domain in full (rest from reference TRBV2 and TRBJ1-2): EPEVTQTPSHQVTQMGQEVILRCVPISNHLYFYWYRQILGQKVEFLVSFYNNEISEKSEIFDDQFSVERPDGSNFTLKIRSTKLEDSAMYFCASSDFGEAYGYTFGSGTRLTVV.

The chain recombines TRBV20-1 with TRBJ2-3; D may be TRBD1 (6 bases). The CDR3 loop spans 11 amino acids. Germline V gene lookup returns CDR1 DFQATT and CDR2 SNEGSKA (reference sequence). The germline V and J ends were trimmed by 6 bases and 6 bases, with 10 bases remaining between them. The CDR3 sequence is CSARTVDTQYF. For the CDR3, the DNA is TGCAGTGCGAGGACAGTGGATACGCAGTATTTT.

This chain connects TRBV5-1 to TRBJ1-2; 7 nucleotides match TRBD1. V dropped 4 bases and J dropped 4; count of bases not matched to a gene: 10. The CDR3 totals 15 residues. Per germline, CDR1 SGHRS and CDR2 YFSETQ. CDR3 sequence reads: CASSPTGFGVYGYTF. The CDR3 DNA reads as TGCGCCAGCAGCCCGACAGGGTTTGGTGTCTATGGCTACACCTTC.

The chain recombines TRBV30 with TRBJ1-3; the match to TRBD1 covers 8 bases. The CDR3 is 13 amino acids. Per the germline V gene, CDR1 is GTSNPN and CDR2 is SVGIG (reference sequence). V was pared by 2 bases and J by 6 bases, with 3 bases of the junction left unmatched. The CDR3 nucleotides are TGTGCCTGGAGTCGCCAGGGGGCAAACACCATATATTTT. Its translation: CAWSRQGANTIYF.

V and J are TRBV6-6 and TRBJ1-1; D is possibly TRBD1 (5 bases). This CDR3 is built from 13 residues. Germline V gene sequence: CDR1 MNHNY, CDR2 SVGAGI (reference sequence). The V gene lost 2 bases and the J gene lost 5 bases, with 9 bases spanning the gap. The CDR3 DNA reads TGTGCCAGCAGTTACCCCCGGGGGACTGAAGCTTTCTTT. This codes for CASSYPRGTEAFF.